This T cell receptor beta chain was recorded in a study of blood T cells in healthy people across ages. Study-wide results and caveats: CMV status of donors was unknown, possibly confounding expanded clonotype changes.

V was cut by 3 bases and J by 7 bases, with 14 bases left in between. The CDR3 consists of 13 residues. Germline CDR1 is SGHDT and CDR2 is YYEEEE. With a J-beta primer mix and a sample-barcoded 5' primer, a second PCR ran roughly 7 to 11 cycles. Each cDNA molecule carried a tag from a template-switch adaptor that contained 12 random nucleotides. MiXCR was run by TCRdb on the 5' RACE reads, yielding one entry per CDR3 protein. The data show approximately 780,000 distinct CDR3 sequences, roughly 24% seen once. This clonotype was seen a handful of times. Its antigen is not identified. This sample also belongs to another study, concerning T cells of mothers and their children. That study reports: It was found that thymic selection shapes TCR recombination output similarly in related and unrelated pairs.

What was sequenced was blood. The chain recombines TRBV5-6 with TRBJ2-7; D possibly corresponds to TRBD2 (6 bases). The clonotype comes from a boy aged 5-17 years in good health. The CDR3 DNA is TGTGCCAGCAGCTCCGGGGAGGAGAGGGAGCAGTACTTC. Amino acid sequence: CASSSGEEREQYF.